This TCR beta chain was retrieved from a study of cytomegalovirus exposure and HLA in healthy donors. Background on the study: An earlier analysis identified 117 million unique TCR beta sequences in about 200 million T cells. Within the Caucasian-associated ancestry cluster were approximately 77% of the approximately 390 genotyped donors. The study's findings and limits: Researchers had no immune exposure information except CMV serostatus available. Analysis performed later showed TCR beta chains linked to HLA being more clonally expanded than equally common others.

As regards this clone: The antigen is undetermined.

Primers: 60 Vbeta forward and 13 Jbeta reverse. TCRdb keeps only in-frame clones here, not all; method: immunoSEQ multiplex PCR. Of over 150,000 clones listed, about 80% are singletons. The CDR3 has 16 residues. The J segment lost 2 bases and the V segment lost 2 bases, leaving 7 bases of the junction unmatched. Germline CDR1 reads SNHLY; CDR2 reads FYNNEI. This receptor was taken from a woman between 50 and 59 years old in good health and CMV-seronegative. The chain recombines TRBV2 with TRBJ2-3, with 7 bases matching TRBD1. The sample taken for sequencing was PBMCs. CDR3 sequence (DNA): TGTGCCAGCAGTGAAAACAGGGGAAGGTACACAGATACGCAGTATTTT. Protein: CASSENRGRYTDTQYF.